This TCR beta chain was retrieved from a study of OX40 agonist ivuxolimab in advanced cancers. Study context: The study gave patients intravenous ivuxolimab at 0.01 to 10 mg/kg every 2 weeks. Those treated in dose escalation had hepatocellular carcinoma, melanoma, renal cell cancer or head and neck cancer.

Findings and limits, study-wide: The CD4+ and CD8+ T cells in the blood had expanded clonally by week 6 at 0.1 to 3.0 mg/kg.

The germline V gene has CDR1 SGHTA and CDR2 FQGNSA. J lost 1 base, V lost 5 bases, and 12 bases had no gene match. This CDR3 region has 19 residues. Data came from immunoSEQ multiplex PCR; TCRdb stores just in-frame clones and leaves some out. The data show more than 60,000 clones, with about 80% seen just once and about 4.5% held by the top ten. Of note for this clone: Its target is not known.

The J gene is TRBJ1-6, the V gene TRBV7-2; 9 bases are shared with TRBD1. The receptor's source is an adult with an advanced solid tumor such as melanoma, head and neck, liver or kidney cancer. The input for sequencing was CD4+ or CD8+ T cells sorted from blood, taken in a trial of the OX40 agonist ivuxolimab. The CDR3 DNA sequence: TGTGCCAGCAGCCAATGGGGGCCGGGACAGGGATCCTATAATTCACCCCTCCACTTT. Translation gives CASSQWGPGQGSYNSPLHF.